This T cell receptor beta chain originates from a study of blood T cell repertoires in COVID-19. Assay used: immunoSEQ multiplex PCR; TCRdb lists only in-frame clones, some missing. Here the sample spans a few hundred thousand clones, around 87% being singletons. Germline V lookup: CDR1 LNHDA, CDR2 SQIVND (reference sequence). CDR3 length: 15 residues. V lost 4 bases and J lost 4, with 14 bases in between. The clonotype was recovered from a middle-aged man with active or convalescent COVID-19. The sequenced sample was peripheral blood. The chain combines TRBV19 with TRBJ2-1, with D maybe TRBD2 (6 bases). The CDR3 spells CASSKGGIPYNEQFF. CDR3 in DNA: TGTGCCAGTAGTAAGGGCGGGATCCCTTACAATGAGCAGTTCTTC.